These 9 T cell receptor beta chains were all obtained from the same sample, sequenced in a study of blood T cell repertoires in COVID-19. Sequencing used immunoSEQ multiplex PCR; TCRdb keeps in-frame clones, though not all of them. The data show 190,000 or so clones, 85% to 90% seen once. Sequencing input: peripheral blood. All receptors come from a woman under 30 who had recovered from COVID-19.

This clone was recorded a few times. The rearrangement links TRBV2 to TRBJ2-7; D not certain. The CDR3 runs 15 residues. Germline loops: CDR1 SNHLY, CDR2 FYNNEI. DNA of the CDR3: TGTGCCAGCAGTAAAGCGAGCATAAGCTCCTACGAGCAGTACGTC. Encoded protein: CASSKASISSYEQYV.

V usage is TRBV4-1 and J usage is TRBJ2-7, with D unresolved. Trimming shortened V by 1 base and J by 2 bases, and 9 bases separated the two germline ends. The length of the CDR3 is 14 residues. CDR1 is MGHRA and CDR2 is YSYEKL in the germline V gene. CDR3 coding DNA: TGCGCCAGCAGCCAAGTGGGCAGAGCCTACGAGCAGTACTTC. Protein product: CASSQVGRAYEQYF.

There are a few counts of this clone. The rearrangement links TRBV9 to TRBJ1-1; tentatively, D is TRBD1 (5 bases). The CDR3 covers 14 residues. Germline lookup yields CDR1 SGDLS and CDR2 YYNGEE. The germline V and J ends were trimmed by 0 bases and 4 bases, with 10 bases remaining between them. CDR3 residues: CASSVVGEGTEAFF. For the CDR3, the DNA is TGTGCCAGCAGCGTAGTGGGGGAGGGCACTGAAGCTTTCTTT.

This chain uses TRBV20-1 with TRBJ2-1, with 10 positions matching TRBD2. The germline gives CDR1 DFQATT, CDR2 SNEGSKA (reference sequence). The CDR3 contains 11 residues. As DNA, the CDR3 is TGCAGGGTAGCGGGAGGCAATGAGCAGTTCTTC. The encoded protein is CRVAGGNEQFF.

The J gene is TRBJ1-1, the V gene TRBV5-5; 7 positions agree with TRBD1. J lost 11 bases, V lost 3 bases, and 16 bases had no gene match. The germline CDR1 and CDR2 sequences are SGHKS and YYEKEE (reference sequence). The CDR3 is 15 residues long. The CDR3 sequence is CASSSTPGQMAAAFF. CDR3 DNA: TGTGCCAGCAGCTCAACGCCGGGACAGATGGCCGCCGCTTTCTTT.

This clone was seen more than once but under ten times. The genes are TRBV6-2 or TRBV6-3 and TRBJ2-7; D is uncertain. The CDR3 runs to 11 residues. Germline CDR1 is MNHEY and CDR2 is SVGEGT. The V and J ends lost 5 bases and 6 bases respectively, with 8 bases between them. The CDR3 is CASSLKREQYF. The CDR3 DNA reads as TGTGCCAGCAGTCTAAAGCGCGAGCAGTACTTC.

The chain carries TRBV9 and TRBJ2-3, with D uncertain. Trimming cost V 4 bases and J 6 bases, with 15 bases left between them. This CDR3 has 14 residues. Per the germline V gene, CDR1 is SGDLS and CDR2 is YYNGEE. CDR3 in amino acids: CASSPRVGADTQYF. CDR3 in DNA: TGTGCCAGCAGCCCCCGGGTAGGAGCGGATACGCAGTATTTT.

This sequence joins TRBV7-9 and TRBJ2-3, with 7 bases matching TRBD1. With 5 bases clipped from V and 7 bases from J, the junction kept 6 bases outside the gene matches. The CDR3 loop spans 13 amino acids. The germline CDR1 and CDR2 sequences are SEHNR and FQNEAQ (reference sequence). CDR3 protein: CASSPRDSHTQYF. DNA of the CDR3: TGTGCCAGCAGCCCCAGGGACAGCCATACGCAGTATTTT.

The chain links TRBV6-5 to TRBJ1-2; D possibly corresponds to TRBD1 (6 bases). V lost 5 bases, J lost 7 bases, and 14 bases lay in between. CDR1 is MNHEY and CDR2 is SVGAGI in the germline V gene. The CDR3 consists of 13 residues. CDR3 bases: TGTGCCAGCAGTCTCGGGGGGGCGGTTGGCTACACCTTC. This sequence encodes CASSLGGAVGYTF.